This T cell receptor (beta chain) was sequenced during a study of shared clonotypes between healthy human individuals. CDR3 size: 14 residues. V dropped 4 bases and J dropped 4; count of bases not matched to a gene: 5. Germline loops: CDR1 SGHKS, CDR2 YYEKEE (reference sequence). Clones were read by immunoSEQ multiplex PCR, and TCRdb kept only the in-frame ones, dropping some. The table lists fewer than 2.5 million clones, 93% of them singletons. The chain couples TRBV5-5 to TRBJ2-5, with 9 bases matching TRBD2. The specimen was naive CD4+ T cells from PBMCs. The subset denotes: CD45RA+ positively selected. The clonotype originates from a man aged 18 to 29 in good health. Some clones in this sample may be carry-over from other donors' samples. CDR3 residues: CASSQRAGGETQYF. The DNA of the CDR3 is TGTGCCAGCAGCCAAAGAGCGGGAGGAGAGACCCAGTACTTC.